This T cell receptor (beta chain) was captured by sequencing in a study of cytomegalovirus exposure and HLA in healthy donors. Study-level background: There were around 100 million unique TCR beta sequences, drawn from approximately 180 million T cells, in an earlier analysis.

Remarks on this clone: What it recognizes is unknown.

Primers: 60 Vbeta forward and 13 Jbeta reverse. Only in-frame clones appear in the TCRdb table, and some are missing; sequencing was by immunoSEQ multiplex PCR. This table has more than 110,000 clones, roughly 80% appearing once. V was shortened by 1 base and J by 6 bases, with 5 bases between the two germline ends. Germline-derived CDR1 and CDR2 are MNHNS and SASEGT. The CDR3 consists of 12 residues. Study-wide results and caveats: Three chains linked to CMV were shown in vitro to be specific for CMV antigens. Presence/absence analysis assumed near-uniform sequencing depth across donors. HLA allele associations emerged for around 15,000 TCR beta sequences in a later analysis, at 0.05 false discovery rate.

The chain combines TRBV6-1 with TRBJ2-3, with no clear D. Material for sequencing was PBMCs. The receptor was derived from a man aged 40-55 years in good health and CMV-seropositive. CDR3 DNA: TGTGCCAGCAGTGAAGTCGTGGATACGCAGTATTTT. This gives the protein CASSEVVDTQYF.